This TCR beta chain was profiled in a study of coeliac disease. Notes on this clone: In the same sample, other DNA sequences code for this CDR3.

The assay was immunoSEQ multiplex PCR, and TCRdb's table has in-frame clones only and misses some. The table has about 3,300 clones, just under 50% seen once. Germline-derived CDR1 and CDR2 are KGHSH and LQKENI. Trimming took 6 bases from V and 2 from J; bases not matched to a gene: 14. This CDR3 contains 18 residues. What was sequenced was intraepithelial lymphocytes from the gut. The clonotype originates from a woman in her 70s with celiac disease. V gene TRBV18 combines with J gene TRBJ2-3, with 10 bases fitting TRBD2. The CDR3: CASSPATSGERDTDTQYF. The CDR3 coding sequence is TGTGCCAGCTCCCCAGCCACTAGCGGGGAACGGGACACAGATACGCAGTATTTT.